The next 17 T cell receptor beta chains were all read from a single sample in a study of T cell repertoires in cytomegalovirus infection. Via MiXCR, TCRdb re-called the reads, giving one row per CDR3 protein. The sample contains about 83,000 distinct CDR3 sequences, approximately 32% of which appear only once. These receptors' antigens are unknown. Sequenced here: CD8+ T cells from cultured PBMCs, sampled from culture after CMV antigen stimulation. All receptors derive from a human donor in good health (CMV status not recorded). Some clones in this sample may be carry-over from other donors' samples.

This clonotype has a count of ten or more. This chain joins TRBV28 and TRBJ1-1; tentatively, D is TRBD1 (5 bases). This CDR3 contains 14 residues. Germline loops: CDR1 MDHEN, CDR2 SYDVKM. V was cut by 6 bases and J by 1 base, with 12 bases left in between. Written as DNA, the CDR3 is TGTGCCAGCAGAACCGGGACGGGGAACACTGAAGCTTTCTTT. Its translation: CASRTGTGNTEAFF.

V and J are TRBV7-9 and TRBJ1-2; 8 positions agree with TRBD1. The CDR3 runs to 15 residues. The germline gives CDR1 SEHNR, CDR2 FQNEAQ (reference sequence). V gave up 5 bases and J gave up 3 bases; unmatched junction bases: 8. This CDR3 reads CASSETDRGDYGYTF. The CDR3 nucleotides read TGTGCCAGCAGCGAAACTGACAGGGGAGACTATGGCTACACCTTC. The variable domain in full, with the rest retrieved from reference TRBV7-9 and TRBJ1-2, is DTGVSQNPRHKITKRGQNVTFRCDPISEHNRLYWYRQTLGQGPEFLTYFQNEAQLEKSRLLSDRFSAERPKGSFSTLEIQRTEQGDSAMYLCASSETDRGDYGYTFGSGTRLTVV.

J is TRBJ2-1 and V is TRBV7-9, with 9 bases identical to TRBD1. V lost 5 bases, J lost 8 bases, and 7 bases stayed unmatched. The CDR3 has 14 residues. From germline, CDR1 is SEHNR and CDR2 FQNEAQ (reference sequence). CDR3 loop: CASSNRDRDHEQFF. In nucleotides, the CDR3 is TGTGCCAGCAGCAACCGGGACAGGGACCATGAGCAGTTCTTC.

This clonotype appeared many times. V and J are TRBV7-6 and TRBJ1-1; D remains ambiguous. This CDR3 contains 12 residues. V lost 5 bases and J 4 bases, leaving 8 bases between the germline ends. CDR1 is SGHVS and CDR2 is FNYEAQ in the germline V gene. The CDR3 DNA reads as TGTGCCAGCAGCCTGAGGGCCACTGAAGCTTTCTTT. Amino acid sequence: CASSLRATEAFF.

The chain has TRBV5-1 and TRBJ1-6; the D gene is possibly TRBD1 (6 bases). The CDR3 sequence is 15 residues long. CDR1 is SGHRS, CDR2 YFSETQ, per germline. The V gene lost 0 bases and the J gene lost 7 bases, with 11 bases spanning the gap. The CDR3 DNA follows: TGCGCCAGCAGCTTGGATAGGGGGGGCAATTCACCCCTCCACTTT. It encodes CASSLDRGGNSPLHF.

This clonotype was seen many times. The chain joins TRBV6-1 to TRBJ2-3; tentatively, D is TRBD1 (6 bases). Between the trimmed V and J ends, which lost 6 bases and 2 bases, there was a span of 15 bases. There are 15 residues in the CDR3. Germline V gene sequence: CDR1 MNHNS, CDR2 SASEGT. CDR3 DNA: TGTGCCAGCAGCCGTCCTACAGGGAACACAGATACGCAGTATTTT. It specifies CASSRPTGNTDTQYF.

This clonotype was recorded a few times. This chain links TRBV30 with TRBJ2-1; D may be TRBD1 (6 bases). Germline values: CDR1 GTSNPN, CDR2 SVGIG (reference sequence). CDR3 length: 12 amino acids. The CDR3 bases are TGTGCTACCTACAGGGAATCCAATGAGCAGTTCTTC. It specifies CATYRESNEQFF.

The genes are TRBV6-2 or TRBV6-3 and TRBJ2-7; TRBD1 is a possible D gene (6 bases). Trimming removed 7 bases at V and 3 bases at J, with 16 bases between. In germline, CDR1 is MNHEY, CDR2 SVGEGT. This CDR3 comprises 14 residues. The CDR3 DNA is TGTGCCAGCACCCCCCCGGGACATATCTACGAGCAGTACTTC. This gives the protein CASTPPGHIYEQYF.

The genes are TRBV9 and TRBJ2-1, with 9 bases lining up with TRBD2. The CDR3 has 17 residues. The germline V gene has CDR1 SGDLS and CDR2 YYNGEE. V shed 0 bases, J shed 1 base, and the junction held 5 bases outside the gene matches. CDR3 region: CASSVATSGGSYNEQFF. CDR3 DNA sequence: TGTGCCAGCAGCGTAGCAACCAGCGGGGGGTCCTACAATGAGCAGTTCTTC.

This clonotype came up a few times. This sequence joins TRBV7-9 and TRBJ1-1; TRBD1 is a possible D gene (5 bases). The CDR3 is made up of 13 amino acids. The germline gives CDR1 SEHNR, CDR2 FQNEAQ (reference sequence). Trimming stripped 5 bases from V and 6 bases from J, with 13 bases between. The CDR3 loop is CASSLGHVPEAFF. Written as DNA, the CDR3 is TGTGCCAGCAGCCTGGGGCACGTCCCTGAAGCTTTCTTT. Combining the CDR3 with reference TRBV7-9 and TRBJ1-1 gives the whole variable domain DTGVSQNPRHKITKRGQNVTFRCDPISEHNRLYWYRQTLGQGPEFLTYFQNEAQLEKSRLLSDRFSAERPKGSFSTLEIQRTEQGDSAMYLCASSLGHVPEAFFGQGTRLTVV.

The chain links TRBV5-5 to TRBJ1-6; a possible D gene is TRBD1 (5 bases). Trimming shortened V by 4 bases and J by 7 bases, and 15 bases separated the two germline ends. The CDR3 is 15 residues long. Per the germline V gene, CDR1 is SGHKS and CDR2 is YYEKEE (reference sequence). CDR3 in amino acids: CASSPRDAQNSPLHF. The CDR3 nucleotides read TGTGCCAGCAGCCCCCGGGACGCTCAAAATTCACCCCTCCACTTT. The variable domain in full, with the rest retrieved from reference TRBV5-5 and TRBJ1-6, is DAGVTQSPTHLIKTRGQQVTLRCSPISGHKSVSWYQQVLGQGPQFIFQYYEKEERGRGNFPDRFSARQFPNYSSELNVNALLLGDSALYLCASSPRDAQNSPLHFGNGTRLTVT.

This chain connects TRBV3-1 to TRBJ2-1, with 7 bases fitting TRBD2. The CDR3 covers 15 residues. Trimming at V came to 0 bases and at J to 3 bases, leaving 2 bases not matched to a gene. Germline V CDR1 and CDR2: LGHDT, YNNKEL (reference sequence). The CDR3 nucleotides read TGTGCCAGCAGCCAAGAATCTAGCGGCTACAATGAGCAGTTCTTC. Its translation: CASSQESSGYNEQFF.

The genes are TRBV28 and TRBJ1-3, with D uncertain. CDR1 MDHEN and CDR2 SYDVKM come from the germline V gene. The CDR3 sequence is 16 residues long. Between the trimmed V and J ends, which lost 5 bases and 0 bases, there was a span of 14 bases. Here the CDR3 DNA reads TGTGCCAGCAGTCCCCCGGGTGTCAGCTCTGGAAACACCATATATTTT. Protein: CASSPPGVSSGNTIYF. Full variable domain (rest looked up from reference TRBV28 and TRBJ1-3): DVKVTQSSRYLVKRTGEKVFLECVQDMDHENMFWYRQDPGLGLRLIYFSYDVKMKEKGDIPEGYSVSREKKERFSLILESASTNQTSMYLCASSPPGVSSGNTIYFGEGSWLTVV.

This clonotype was counted many times. The chain uses TRBV15 and TRBJ2-7, with 7 bases identical to TRBD1. This CDR3 has 16 amino acids. Losses at the gene ends were 5 bases for V and 7 bases for J; bases not matched to a gene: 17. CDR1 and CDR2 (germline): LNHNV, YYDKDF (reference sequence). The CDR3 sequence: CATSPEQQGLLGEQYF. In DNA form, the CDR3 reads TGTGCCACCAGCCCTGAACAACAGGGGCTCCTAGGAGAGCAGTACTTC.

Many counts were recorded for this clonotype. The chain joins TRBV28 to TRBJ1-5; D ambiguous. The germline V gene has CDR1 MDHEN and CDR2 SYDVKM. The V gene lost 2 bases and the J gene lost 7 bases, with 6 bases spanning the gap. The CDR3 has 12 amino acids. The CDR3 DNA follows: TGTGCCAGCAGTTTAGGTAGACAGCCCCAGCATTTT. Its translation is CASSLGRQPQHF.

Written as DNA, the CDR3 is TGTGCCATCACCGCCCGGGACCCAAACACCGGGGAGCTGTTTTTT. Its translation: CAITARDPNTGELFF. This chain uses TRBV15 with TRBJ2-2; the D call may be TRBD1 or TRBD2 (5 bases each). The ends were cut back, 10 bases at V and 2 bases at J, with 17 bases in the middle. Per germline, CDR1 LNHNV and CDR2 YYDKDF (reference sequence). The CDR3 contains 15 residues.

This clonotype was seen a handful of times. The chain couples TRBV12-3 or TRBV12-4 to TRBJ1-2; D unresolved. Trimming shortened V by 7 bases and J by 2 bases, and 14 bases separated the two germline ends. The CDR3 length is 14 residues. CDR3 in amino acids: CASTPGRWNYGYTF. CDR3 nucleotide sequence: TGTGCCAGCACCCCCGGCAGGTGGAACTATGGCTACACCTTC.